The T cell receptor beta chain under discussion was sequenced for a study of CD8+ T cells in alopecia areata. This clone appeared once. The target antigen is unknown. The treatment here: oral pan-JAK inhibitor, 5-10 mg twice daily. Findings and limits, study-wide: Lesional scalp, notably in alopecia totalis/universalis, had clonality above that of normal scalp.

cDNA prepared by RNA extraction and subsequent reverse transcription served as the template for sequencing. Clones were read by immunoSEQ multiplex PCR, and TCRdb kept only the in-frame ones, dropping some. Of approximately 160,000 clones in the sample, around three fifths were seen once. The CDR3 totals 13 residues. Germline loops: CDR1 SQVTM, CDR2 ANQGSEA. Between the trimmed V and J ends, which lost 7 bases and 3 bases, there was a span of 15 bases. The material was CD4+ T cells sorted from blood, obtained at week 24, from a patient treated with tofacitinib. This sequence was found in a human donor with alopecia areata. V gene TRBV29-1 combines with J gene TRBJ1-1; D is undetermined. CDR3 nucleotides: TGCAGCGCCAGGTTTGGGTTGGACACTGAAGCTTTCTTT. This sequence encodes CSARFGLDTEAFF.